This T cell receptor beta chain was found in a study of control samples from healthy donors and cancer patients. Germline V gene lookup returns CDR1 MNHEY and CDR2 SVGAGI. The CDR3 has 11 residues. V shed 8 bases and J shed 1 base, with 6 bases lying between them. Repertoires were generated with immunoSEQ multiplex PCR, while TCRdb's copy carries only in-frame clones and drops some. The sample records 150,000 to 200,000 clones, around nine tenths being singletons. The chain carries TRBV6-5 and TRBJ2-7; no reliable D call. The clonotype comes from a man aged 18 to 30 in good health. The sequencing input was blood. CDR3 sequence: CASATSYEQYF. Written as DNA, the CDR3 is TGTGCCAGCGCTACGTCCTACGAGCAGTACTTC.